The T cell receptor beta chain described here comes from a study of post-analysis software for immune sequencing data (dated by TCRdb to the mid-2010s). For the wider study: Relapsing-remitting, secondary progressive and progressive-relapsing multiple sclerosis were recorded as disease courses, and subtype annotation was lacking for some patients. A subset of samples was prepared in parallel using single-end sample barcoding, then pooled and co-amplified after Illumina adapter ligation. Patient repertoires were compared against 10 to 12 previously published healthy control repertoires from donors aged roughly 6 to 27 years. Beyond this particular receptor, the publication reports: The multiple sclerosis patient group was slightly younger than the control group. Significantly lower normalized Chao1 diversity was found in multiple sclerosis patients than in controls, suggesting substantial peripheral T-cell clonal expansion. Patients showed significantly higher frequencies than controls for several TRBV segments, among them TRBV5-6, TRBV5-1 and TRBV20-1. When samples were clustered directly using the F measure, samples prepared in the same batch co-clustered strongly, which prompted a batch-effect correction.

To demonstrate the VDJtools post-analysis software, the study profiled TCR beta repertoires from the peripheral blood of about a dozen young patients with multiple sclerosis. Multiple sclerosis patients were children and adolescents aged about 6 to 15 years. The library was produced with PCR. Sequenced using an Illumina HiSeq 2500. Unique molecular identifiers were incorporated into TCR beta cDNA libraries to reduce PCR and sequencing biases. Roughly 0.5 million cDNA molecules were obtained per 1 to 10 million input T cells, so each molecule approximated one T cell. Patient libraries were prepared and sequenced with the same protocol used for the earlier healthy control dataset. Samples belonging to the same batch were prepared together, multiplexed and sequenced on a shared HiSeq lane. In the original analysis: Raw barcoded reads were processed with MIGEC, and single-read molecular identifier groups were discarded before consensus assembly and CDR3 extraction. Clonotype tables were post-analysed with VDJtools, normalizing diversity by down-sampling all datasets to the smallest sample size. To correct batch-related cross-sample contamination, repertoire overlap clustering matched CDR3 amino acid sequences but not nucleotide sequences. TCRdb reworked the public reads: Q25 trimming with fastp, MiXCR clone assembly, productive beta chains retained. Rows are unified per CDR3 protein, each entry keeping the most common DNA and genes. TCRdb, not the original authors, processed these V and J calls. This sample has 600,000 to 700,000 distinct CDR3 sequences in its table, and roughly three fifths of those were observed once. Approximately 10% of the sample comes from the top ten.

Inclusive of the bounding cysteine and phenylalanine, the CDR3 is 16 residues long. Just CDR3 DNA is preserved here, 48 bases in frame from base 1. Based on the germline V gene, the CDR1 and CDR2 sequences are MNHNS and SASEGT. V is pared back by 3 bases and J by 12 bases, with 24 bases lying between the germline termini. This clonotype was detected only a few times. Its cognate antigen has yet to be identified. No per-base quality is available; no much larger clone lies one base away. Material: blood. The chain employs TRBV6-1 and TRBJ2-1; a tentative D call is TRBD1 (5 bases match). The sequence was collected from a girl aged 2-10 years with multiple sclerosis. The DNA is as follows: TGTGCCAGCAGTGACCTTGCAGGGCCCCCTTTTGTGGGGCAGTTCTTC. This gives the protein CASSDLAGPPFVGQFF.